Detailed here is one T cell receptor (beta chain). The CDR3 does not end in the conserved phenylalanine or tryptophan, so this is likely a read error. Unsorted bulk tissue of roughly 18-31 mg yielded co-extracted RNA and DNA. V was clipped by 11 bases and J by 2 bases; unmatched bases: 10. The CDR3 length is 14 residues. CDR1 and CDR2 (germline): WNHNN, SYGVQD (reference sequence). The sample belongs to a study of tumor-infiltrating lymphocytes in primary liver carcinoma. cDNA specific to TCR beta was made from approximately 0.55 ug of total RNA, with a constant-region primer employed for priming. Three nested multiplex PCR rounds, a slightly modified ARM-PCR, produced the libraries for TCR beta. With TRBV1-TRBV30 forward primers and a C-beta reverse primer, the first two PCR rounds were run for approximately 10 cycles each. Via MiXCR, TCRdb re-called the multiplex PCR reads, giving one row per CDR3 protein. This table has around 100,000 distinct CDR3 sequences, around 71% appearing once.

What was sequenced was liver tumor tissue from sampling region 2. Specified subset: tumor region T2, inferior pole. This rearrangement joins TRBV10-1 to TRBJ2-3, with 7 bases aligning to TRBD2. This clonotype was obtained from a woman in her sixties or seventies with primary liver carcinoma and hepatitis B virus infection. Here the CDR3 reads CAPAGERDTDTQYL. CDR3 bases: TGCGCCCCCGCGGGAGAAAGGGACACAGATACGCAGTATTTA.